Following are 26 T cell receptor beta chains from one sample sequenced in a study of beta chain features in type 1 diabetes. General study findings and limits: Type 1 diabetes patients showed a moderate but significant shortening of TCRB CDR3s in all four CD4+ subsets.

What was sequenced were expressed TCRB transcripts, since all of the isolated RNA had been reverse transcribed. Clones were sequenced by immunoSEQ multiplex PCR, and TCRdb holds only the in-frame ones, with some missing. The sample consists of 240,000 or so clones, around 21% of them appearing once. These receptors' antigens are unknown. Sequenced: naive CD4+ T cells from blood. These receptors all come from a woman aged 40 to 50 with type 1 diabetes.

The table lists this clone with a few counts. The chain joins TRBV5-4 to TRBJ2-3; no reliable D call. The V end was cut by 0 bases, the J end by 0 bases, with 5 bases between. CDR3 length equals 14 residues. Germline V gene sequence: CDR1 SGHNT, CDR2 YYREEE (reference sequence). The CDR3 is CASSLGGSTDTQYF. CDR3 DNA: TGTGCCAGCAGCTTGGGCGGTAGCACAGATACGCAGTATTTT.

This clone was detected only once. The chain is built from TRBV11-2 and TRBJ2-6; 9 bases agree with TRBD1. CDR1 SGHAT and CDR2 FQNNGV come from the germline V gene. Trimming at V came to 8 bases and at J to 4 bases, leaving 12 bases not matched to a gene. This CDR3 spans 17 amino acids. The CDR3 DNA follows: TGTGCCAGCTCAAGGGGACAGGGACTTGCCGGGGCCAACGTCCTGACTTTC. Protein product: CASSRGQGLAGANVLTF.

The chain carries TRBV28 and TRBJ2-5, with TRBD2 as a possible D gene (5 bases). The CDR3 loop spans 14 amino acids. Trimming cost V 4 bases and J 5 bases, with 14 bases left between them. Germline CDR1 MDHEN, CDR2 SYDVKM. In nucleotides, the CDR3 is TGTGCCAGCAGTTCCCTAGCTGGGCCCGAGACCCAGTACTTC. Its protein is CASSSLAGPETQYF.

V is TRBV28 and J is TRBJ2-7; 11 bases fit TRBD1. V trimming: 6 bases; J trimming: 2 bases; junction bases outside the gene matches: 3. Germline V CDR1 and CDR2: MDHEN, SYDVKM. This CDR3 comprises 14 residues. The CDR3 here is CASSGQGATYEQYF. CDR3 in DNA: TGTGCCAGCAGCGGACAGGGGGCAACCTACGAGCAGTACTTC.

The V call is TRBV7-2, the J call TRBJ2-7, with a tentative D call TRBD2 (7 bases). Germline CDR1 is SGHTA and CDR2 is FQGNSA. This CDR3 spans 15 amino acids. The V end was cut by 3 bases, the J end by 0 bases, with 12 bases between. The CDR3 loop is CASSFTGGSSYEQYF. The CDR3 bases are TGTGCCAGCAGCTTCACGGGGGGCTCCTCCTACGAGCAGTACTTC.

CDR3 sequence (DNA): TGTGCCAGCAGCTTAACGCGGGAGCCCTACAATGAGCAGTTCTTC. Translation: CASSLTREPYNEQFF. The chain links TRBV7-3 to TRBJ2-1; 7 bases are shared with TRBD2. Germline CDR1 and CDR2: SGHTA and FQGTGA. The V gene end was trimmed by 0 bases and the J gene end by 2 bases; junction bases not matched to a gene: 1. The CDR3 is made up of 15 amino acids.

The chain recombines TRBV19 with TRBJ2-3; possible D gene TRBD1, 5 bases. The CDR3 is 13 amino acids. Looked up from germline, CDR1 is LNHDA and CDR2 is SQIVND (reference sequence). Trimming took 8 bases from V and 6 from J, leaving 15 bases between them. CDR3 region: CASSFSQGDTQYF. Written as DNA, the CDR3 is TGTGCCAGTTCATTTTCCCAGGGTGATACGCAGTATTTT.

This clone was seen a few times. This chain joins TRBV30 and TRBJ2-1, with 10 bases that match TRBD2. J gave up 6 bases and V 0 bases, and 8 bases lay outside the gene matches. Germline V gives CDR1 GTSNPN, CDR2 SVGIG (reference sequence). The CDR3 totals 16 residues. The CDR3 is CAWSVKELAGINEQFF. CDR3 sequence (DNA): TGTGCCTGGAGTGTTAAGGAACTAGCGGGAATCAATGAGCAGTTCTTC.

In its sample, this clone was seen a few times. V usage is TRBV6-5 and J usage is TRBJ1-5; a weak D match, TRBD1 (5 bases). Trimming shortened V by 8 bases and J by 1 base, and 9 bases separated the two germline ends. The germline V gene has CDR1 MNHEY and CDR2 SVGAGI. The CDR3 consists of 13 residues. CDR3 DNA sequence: TGTGCCAGCTCCCGGGGGAGCAATCAGCCCCAGCATTTT. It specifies CASSRGSNQPQHF.

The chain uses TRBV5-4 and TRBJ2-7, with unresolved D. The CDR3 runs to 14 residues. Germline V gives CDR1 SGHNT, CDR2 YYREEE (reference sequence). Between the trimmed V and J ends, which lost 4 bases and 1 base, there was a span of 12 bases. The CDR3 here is CASSHDLASYEQYF. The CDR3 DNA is TGTGCCAGCAGCCATGACTTGGCTTCCTACGAGCAGTACTTC. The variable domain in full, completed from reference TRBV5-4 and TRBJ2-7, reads ETGVTQSPTHLIKTRGQQVTLRCSSQSGHNTVSWYQQALGQGPQFIFQYYREEENGRGNFPPRFSGLQFPNYSSELNVNALELDDSALYLCASSHDLASYEQYFGPGTRLTVT.

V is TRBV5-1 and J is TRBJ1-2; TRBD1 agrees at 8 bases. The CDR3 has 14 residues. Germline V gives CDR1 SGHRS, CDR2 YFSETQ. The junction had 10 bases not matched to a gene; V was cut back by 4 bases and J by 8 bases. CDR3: CASSTGTGFRGYTF. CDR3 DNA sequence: TGCGCCAGCAGCACAGGGACAGGCTTCAGGGGCTACACCTTC.

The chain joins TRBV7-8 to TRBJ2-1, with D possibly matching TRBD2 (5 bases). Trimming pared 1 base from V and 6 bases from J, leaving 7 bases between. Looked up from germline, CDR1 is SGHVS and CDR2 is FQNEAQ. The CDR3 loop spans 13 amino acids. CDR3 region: CASSLGEPNEQFF. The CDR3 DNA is TGTGCCAGCAGCTTAGGGGAGCCCAATGAGCAGTTCTTC.

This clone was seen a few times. The CDR3 bases are TGTGCCATCACAGGGTCTAGGGGCCAGCATTTT. Its protein product is CAITGSRGQHF. This chain links TRBV28 with TRBJ1-5, with D perhaps matching TRBD1 (6 bases). Trimming cost V 10 bases and J 12 bases, with 16 bases left between them. This CDR3 is 11 amino acids long. CDR1 is MDHEN, CDR2 SYDVKM, per germline. Variable domain in full (rest from reference TRBV28 and TRBJ1-5): DVKVTQSSRYLVKRTGEKVFLECVQDMDHENMFWYRQDPGLGLRLIYFSYDVKMKEKGDIPEGYSVSREKKERFSLILESASTNQTSMYLCAITGSRGQHFGDGTRLSIL.

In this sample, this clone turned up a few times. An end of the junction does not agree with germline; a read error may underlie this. The CDR3 DNA sequence: TGTGCCTGGAGTGTACGGGACAGGGCTAATCGGCCCCAGCATTTT. Its translation is CAWSVRDRANRPQHF. The chain couples TRBV30 to TRBJ1-5; TRBD1 agrees at 9 bases. This CDR3 has 15 amino acids. From germline, CDR1 is GTSNPN and CDR2 SVGIG (reference sequence).

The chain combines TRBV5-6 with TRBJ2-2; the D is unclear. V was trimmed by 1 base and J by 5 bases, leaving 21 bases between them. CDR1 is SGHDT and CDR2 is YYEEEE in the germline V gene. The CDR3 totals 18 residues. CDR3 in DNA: TGTGCCAGCAGCTTGCGCCTGACAAATCCAGAAAAAACCGGGGAGCTGTTTTTT. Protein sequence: CASSLRLTNPEKTGELFF.

The chain's CDR3 is CASSRLAGEQFF. The CDR3 region has the DNA TGTGCCAGCAGTCGACTAGCTGGTGAGCAGTTCTTC. The V call is TRBV28, the J call TRBJ2-1, with 7 bases lining up with TRBD2. J lost 9 bases, V lost 5 bases, and 4 bases had no gene match. The CDR3 is made up of 12 amino acids. Germline V gene lookup returns CDR1 MDHEN and CDR2 SYDVKM.

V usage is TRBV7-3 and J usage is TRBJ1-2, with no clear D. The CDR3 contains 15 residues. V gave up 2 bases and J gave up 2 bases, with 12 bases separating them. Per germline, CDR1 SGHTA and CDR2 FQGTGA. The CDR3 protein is CASSLAPENNYGYTF. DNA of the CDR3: TGTGCCAGCAGCTTAGCACCTGAGAACAACTATGGCTACACCTTC.

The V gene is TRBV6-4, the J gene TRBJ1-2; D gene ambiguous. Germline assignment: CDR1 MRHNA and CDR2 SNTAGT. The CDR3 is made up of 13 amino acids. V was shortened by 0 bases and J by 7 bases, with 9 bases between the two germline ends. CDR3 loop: CASSDSLTGGYTF. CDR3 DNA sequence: TGTGCCAGCAGTGACTCTTTAACCGGTGGCTACACCTTC.

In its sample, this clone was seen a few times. DNA of the CDR3: TGTGCCAGCAGCCAAGATCTAGGGGACAGGCTGGGAGCTTTCTTT. This gives the protein CASSQDLGDRLGAFF. V is TRBV4-2 and J is TRBJ1-1; the match to TRBD1 covers 8 bases. J was trimmed by 10 bases and V by 0 bases; bases with no gene match: 10. CDR3 size: 15 residues. Germline V lookup: CDR1 LGHNA, CDR2 YNFKEQ.

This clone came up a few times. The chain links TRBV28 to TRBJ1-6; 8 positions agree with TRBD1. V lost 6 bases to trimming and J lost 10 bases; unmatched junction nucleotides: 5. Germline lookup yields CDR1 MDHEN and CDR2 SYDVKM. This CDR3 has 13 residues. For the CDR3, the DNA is TGTGCCAGCAGACAGGGGGAAGAATCACCCCTCCACTTT. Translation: CASRQGEESPLHF.

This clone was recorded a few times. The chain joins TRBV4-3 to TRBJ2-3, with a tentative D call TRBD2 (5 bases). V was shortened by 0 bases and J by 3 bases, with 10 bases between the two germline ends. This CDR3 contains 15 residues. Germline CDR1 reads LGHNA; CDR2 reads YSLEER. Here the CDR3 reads CASSQDEGRTDTQYF. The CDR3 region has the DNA TGCGCCAGCAGCCAAGACGAGGGAAGGACAGATACGCAGTATTTT.

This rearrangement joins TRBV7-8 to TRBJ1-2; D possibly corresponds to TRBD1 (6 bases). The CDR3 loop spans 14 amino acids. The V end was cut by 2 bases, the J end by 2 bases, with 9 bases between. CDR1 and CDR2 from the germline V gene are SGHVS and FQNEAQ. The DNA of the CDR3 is TGTGCCAGCAGCTTAACAGGACAGAACTATGGCTACACCTTC. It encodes CASSLTGQNYGYTF.

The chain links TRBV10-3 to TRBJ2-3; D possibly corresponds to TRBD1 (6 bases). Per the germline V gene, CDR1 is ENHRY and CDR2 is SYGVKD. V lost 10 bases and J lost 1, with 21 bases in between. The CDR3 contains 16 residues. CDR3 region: CATSRGKGVGTDTQYF. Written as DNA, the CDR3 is TGTGCCACCTCGAGGGGGAAGGGAGTGGGCACAGATACGCAGTATTTT.

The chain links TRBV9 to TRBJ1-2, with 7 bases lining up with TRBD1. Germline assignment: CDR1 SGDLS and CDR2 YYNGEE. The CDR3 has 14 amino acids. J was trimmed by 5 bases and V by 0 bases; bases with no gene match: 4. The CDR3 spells CASSVDGQVYGYTF. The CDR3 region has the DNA TGTGCCAGCAGCGTAGACGGACAGGTTTATGGCTACACCTTC.

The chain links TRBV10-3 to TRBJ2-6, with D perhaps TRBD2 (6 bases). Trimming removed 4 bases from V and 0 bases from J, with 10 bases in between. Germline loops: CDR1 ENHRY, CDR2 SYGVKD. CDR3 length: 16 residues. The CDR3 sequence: CAISVHGSSGANVLTF. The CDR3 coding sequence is TGTGCCATCAGTGTGCACGGGAGCTCTGGGGCCAACGTCCTGACTTTC.

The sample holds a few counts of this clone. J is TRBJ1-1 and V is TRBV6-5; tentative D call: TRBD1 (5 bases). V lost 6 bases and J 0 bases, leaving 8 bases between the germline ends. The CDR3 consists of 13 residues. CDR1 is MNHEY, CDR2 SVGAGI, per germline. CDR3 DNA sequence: TGTGCCAGCAGCGCGACAGTGAACACTGAAGCTTTCTTT. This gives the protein CASSATVNTEAFF.